These 20 T cell receptor beta chains originate from one sample sequenced in a study of cytomegalovirus exposure and HLA in healthy donors. Primers included in the PCR were 60 Vbeta and 13 Jbeta primers. Profiled with immunoSEQ multiplex PCR; TCRdb holds only in-frame clones, not every one. This table has 150,000 to 200,000 clones, around 81% appearing once. Sequenced input: PBMCs. The receptors derive from a woman aged 18-29 years in good health and CMV-seropositive.

This clone occurred once. The chain uses TRBV7-6 and TRBJ1-1; 10 bases fit TRBD1. The CDR3 totals 17 residues. Losses at the gene ends were 2 bases for V and 0 bases for J; bases not matched to a gene: 6. Germline CDR1 is SGHVS and CDR2 is FNYEAQ. The CDR3 DNA reads TGTGCCAGCAGCTTAAGGACAGGGGGAGGGGTGAACACTGAAGCTTTCTTT. Translated, it gives CASSLRTGGGVNTEAFF. Using reference TRBV7-6 and TRBJ1-1 for the parts outside the CDR3, the full variable domain is GAGVSQSPRYKVTKRGQDVALRCDPISGHVSLYWYRQALGQGPEFLTYFNYEAQQDKSGLPNDRFSAERPEGSISTLTIQRTEQRDSAMYRCASSLRTGGGVNTEAFFGQGTRLTVV.

The rearrangement joins TRBV4-1 to TRBJ1-1, with TRBD1 as a possible D gene (5 bases). Deletions cut 4 bases from V and 1 base from J, with 10 bases between. The length of the CDR3 is 14 residues. Germline CDR1 is MGHRA and CDR2 is YSYEKL. The CDR3 spells CASSRYGQNTEAFF. The CDR3 DNA reads as TGCGCCAGCAGCCGATACGGACAGAACACTGAAGCTTTCTTT.

The chain's CDR3 is CASNHVRSSYNEQFF. For the CDR3, the DNA is TGTGCCAGCAACCACGTGAGGAGCTCCTACAATGAGCAGTTCTTC. The chain links TRBV5-4 to TRBJ2-1; D is unclear. This CDR3 is 15 amino acids long. V lost 6 bases, J lost 0 bases, and 13 bases lay in between. Germline CDR1 and CDR2: SGHNT and YYREEE (reference sequence).

The chain links TRBV5-5 to TRBJ2-6, with D perhaps matching TRBD2 (6 bases). V was cut by 3 bases and J by 2 bases, with 6 bases left in between. CDR1 and CDR2 (germline): SGHKS, YYEKEE (reference sequence). The CDR3 is 14 residues long. CDR3 sequence (DNA): TGTGCCAGCAGCTGGGGGGCTGGGGCCAACGTCCTGACTTTC. It codes for CASSWGAGANVLTF. Full variable domain (outside the CDR3, taken from reference TRBV5-5 and TRBJ2-6): DAGVTQSPTHLIKTRGQQVTLRCSPISGHKSVSWYQQVLGQGPQFIFQYYEKEERGRGNFPDRFSARQFPNYSSELNVNALLLGDSALYLCASSWGAGANVLTFGAGSRLTVL.

J is TRBJ2-2 and V is TRBV4-1, with D possibly being TRBD2 (7 bases). The CDR3 has 17 residues. V shed 0 bases and J shed 5 bases, with 16 bases lying between them. CDR1 is MGHRA and CDR2 is YSYEKL in the germline V gene. CDR3 DNA sequence: TGCGCCAGCAGCCAAGACGAAATGAGGGGGGGTACCGGGGAGCTGTTTTTT. It is translated as CASSQDEMRGGTGELFF.

The chain combines TRBV5-1 with TRBJ2-2, with 10 bases fitting TRBD1. J lost 8 bases, V lost 0 bases, and 7 bases had no gene match. The CDR3 is made up of 16 amino acids. Germline CDR1 SGHRS, CDR2 YFSETQ. The CDR3 spells CASSLAARQGAGELFF. CDR3 coding DNA: TGCGCCAGCAGCTTGGCCGCCCGACAGGGGGCAGGGGAGCTGTTTTTT. The full variable domain, in which reference TRBV5-1 and TRBJ2-2 provide the parts outside the CDR3, is KAGVTQTPRYLIKTRGQQVTLSCSPISGHRSVSWYQQTPGQGLQFLFEYFSETQRNKGNFPGRFSGRQFSNSRSEMNVSTLELGDSALYLCASSLAARQGAGELFFGEGSRLTVL.

The J gene is TRBJ1-6, the V gene TRBV11-2; D possibly corresponds to TRBD1 (6 bases). The CDR3 runs to 15 residues. The germline V gene has CDR1 SGHAT and CDR2 FQNNGV. V lost 1 base, J lost 7 bases, and 11 bases lay in between. The CDR3 loop is CASSLGGQGNSPLHF. CDR3 DNA: TGTGCCAGCAGCTTAGGAGGCCAGGGGAATTCACCCCTCCACTTT.

J is TRBJ2-5 and V is TRBV30; unclear D gene. Germline assignment: CDR1 GTSNPN and CDR2 SVGIG (reference sequence). Trimming pared 5 bases from V and 2 bases from J, leaving 9 bases between. CDR3 length equals 12 residues. The chain's CDR3 is CAWAPGQETQYF. DNA for the CDR3: TGTGCCTGGGCTCCAGGTCAAGAGACCCAGTACTTC.

This chain joins TRBV10-2 and TRBJ2-7; D may be TRBD1 (6 bases). Germline lookup yields CDR1 WSHSY and CDR2 SAAADI. With 8 bases removed from V and 3 bases from J, the gap between germline ends came to 17 bases. This CDR3 contains 14 residues. CDR3 region: CASARGHPFYEQYF. CDR3 nucleotides: TGCGCCAGCGCCCGGGGACACCCTTTCTACGAGCAGTACTTC.

This clone was seen a single time. Written as DNA, the CDR3 is TGCGCCAGCAGCGGGGCCGGTAGCGGGGGAGAGACCCAGTACTTC. Translation: CASSGAGSGGETQYF. This chain uses TRBV5-1 with TRBJ2-5, with TRBD2 matching 9 bases. V shed 4 bases, J shed 4 bases, and the junction held 8 bases outside the gene matches. CDR1 is SGHRS, CDR2 YFSETQ, per germline. This CDR3 region has 15 residues.

This clone was recorded only once. V is TRBV7-2 and J is TRBJ2-5, with a weak D call TRBD1 (8 bases). The DNA matches TRBJ2-7 better at its end, which makes the J call doubtful. The CDR3 runs 19 residues. The V gene's germline CDR1 is SGHTA and CDR2 FQGNSA. In nucleotides, the CDR3 is TGTGCCAGCAGCCCAGCTCCAGCTCCAGCGGGACAGGCAGGCTACGAGCAGTACTTC. It is translated as CASSPAPAPAGQAGYEQYF.

The chain links TRBV5-1 to TRBJ2-3; 9 bases fit TRBD2. The germline V gene encodes CDR1 SGHRS and CDR2 YFSETQ. V shed 6 bases, J shed 5 bases, and the junction held 7 bases outside the gene matches. The length of the CDR3 is 14 residues. CDR3 residues: CASKAGGLIDTQYF. In DNA form, the CDR3 reads TGCGCCAGCAAGGCGGGGGGGCTAATAGATACGCAGTATTTT.

Written as DNA, the CDR3 is TGTGCCAGCAGTTTAACCGCCGGCTACGAGCAGTACTTC. Protein: CASSLTAGYEQYF. V gene TRBV27 combines with J gene TRBJ2-7; D is ambiguous. The CDR3 sequence is 13 residues long. Looked up from germline, CDR1 is MNHEY and CDR2 is SMNVEV (reference sequence). V gave up 2 bases and J gave up 3 bases, with 8 bases separating them.

This clone appeared a few times. The chain carries TRBV29-1 and TRBJ2-1, with TRBD2 identical over 9 bases. Germline V gives CDR1 SQVTM, CDR2 ANQGSEA. This CDR3 contains 13 residues. Unmatched junction bases numbered 6, after V lost 2 bases and J lost 10 bases. The CDR3 region has the DNA TGCAGCGTTGAACTAGCGGGGACAGTGGAGCAGTTCTTC. It is translated as CSVELAGTVEQFF.

V is TRBV7-9 and J is TRBJ1-5; D call uncertain. The CDR3 consists of 12 residues. V gave up 4 bases and J gave up 3 bases, with 4 bases separating them. CDR1 and CDR2 (germline): SEHNR, FQNEAQ (reference sequence). CDR3 coding DNA: TGTGCCAGCAGCTCTTTCAATCAGCCCCAGCATTTT. Its protein product is CASSSFNQPQHF.

CDR3 coding DNA: TGTGCCAGCAGCTCGACAGGTCCCTATGGCTACACCTTC. Residues: CASSSTGPYGYTF. V is TRBV13 and J is TRBJ1-2, with a weak D call TRBD1 (6 bases). The CDR3 sequence is 13 residues long. V lost 4 bases and J 4 bases, leaving 10 bases between the germline ends. Germline lookup yields CDR1 PRHDT and CDR2 FYEKMQ (reference sequence).

This clone was recorded once. The chain has TRBV5-6 and TRBJ1-2; D possibly corresponds to TRBD1 (5 bases). V was cut by 4 bases and J by 8 bases, with 15 bases left in between. This CDR3 has 13 amino acids. Germline V gives CDR1 SGHDT, CDR2 YYEEEE. CDR3 coding DNA: TGTGCCAGCAGCCTACCGACAGCAACGGGCTACACCTTC. As protein: CASSLPTATGYTF.

This chain uses TRBV5-3 with TRBJ1-5; 8 bases agree with TRBD1. TRBV5-3 is an ORF; its function is uncertain. CDR3 size: 14 residues. Germline trimming cut 4 bases from V and 4 bases from J; bases unmatched to any gene: 4. As DNA, the CDR3 is TGTGCCAGAAGCGGGGACAGGCAGAATCAGCCCCAGCATTTT. This encodes CARSGDRQNQPQHF.

The chain uses TRBV5-4 and TRBJ2-3; D gene uncertain. The CDR3 contains 16 residues. Per the germline V gene, CDR1 is SGHNT and CDR2 is YYREEE (reference sequence). V dropped 0 bases and J dropped 1 base, with 12 bases sitting between them. In DNA form, the CDR3 reads TGTGCCAGCAGCTTGGACCCAGCGATAGGCACAGATACGCAGTATTTT. This codes for CASSLDPAIGTDTQYF.

The CDR3 DNA is TGCGCCAGCAGCTTGGTGGACAGACTATACGAGCAGTACTTC. It yields the protein CASSLVDRLYEQYF. This chain links TRBV5-1 with TRBJ2-7; D is possibly TRBD1 (6 bases). In germline, CDR1 is SGHRS, CDR2 YFSETQ. The CDR3 has 14 residues. V was trimmed by 0 bases and J by 4 bases, leaving 11 bases between them.